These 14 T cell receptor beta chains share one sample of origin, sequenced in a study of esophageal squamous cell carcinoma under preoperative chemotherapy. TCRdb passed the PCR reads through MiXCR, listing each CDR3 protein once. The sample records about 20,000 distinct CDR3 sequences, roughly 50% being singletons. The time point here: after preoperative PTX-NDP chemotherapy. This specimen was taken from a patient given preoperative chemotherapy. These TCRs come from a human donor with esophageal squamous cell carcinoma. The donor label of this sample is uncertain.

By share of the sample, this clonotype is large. The DNA for the CDR3 is TGTGCCAGCAGCTTAGCGATTCAGTACGAGCAGTACTTC. This translates into CASSLAIQYEQYF. The V gene is TRBV7-2, the J gene TRBJ2-7; D gene uncertain. This CDR3 has 13 amino acids. Germline V CDR1 and CDR2: SGHTA, FQGNSA. The V end lost 0 bases, the J end lost 4 bases, and 7 bases lay between the germline ends.

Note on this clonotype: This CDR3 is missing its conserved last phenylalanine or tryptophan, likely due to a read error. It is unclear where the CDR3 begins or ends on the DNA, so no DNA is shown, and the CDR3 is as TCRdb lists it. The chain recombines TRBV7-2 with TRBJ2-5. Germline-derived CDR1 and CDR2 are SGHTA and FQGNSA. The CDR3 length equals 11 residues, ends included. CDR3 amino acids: CASSPEETRFS.

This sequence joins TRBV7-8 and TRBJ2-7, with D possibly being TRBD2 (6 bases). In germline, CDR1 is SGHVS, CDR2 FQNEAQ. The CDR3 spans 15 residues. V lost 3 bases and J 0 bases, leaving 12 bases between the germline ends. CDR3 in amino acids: CASSLQLAGSYEQYF. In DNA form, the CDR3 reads TGTGCCAGCAGCTTGCAACTAGCAGGCTCCTACGAGCAGTACTTC.

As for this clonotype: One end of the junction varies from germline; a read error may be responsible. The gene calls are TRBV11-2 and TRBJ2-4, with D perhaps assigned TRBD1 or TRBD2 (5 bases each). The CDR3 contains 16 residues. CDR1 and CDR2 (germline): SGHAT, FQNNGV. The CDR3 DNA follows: TGTGCCAGCAGCCCGTCGGGGCTCGGAACCAAAAACATGCAGTACTTC. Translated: CASSPSGLGTKNMQYF.

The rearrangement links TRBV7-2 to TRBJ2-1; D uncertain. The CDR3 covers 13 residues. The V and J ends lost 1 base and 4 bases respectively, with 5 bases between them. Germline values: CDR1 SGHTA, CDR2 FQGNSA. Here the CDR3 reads CASSLEAYNEQFF. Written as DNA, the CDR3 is TGTGCCAGCAGCTTAGAGGCGTACAATGAGCAGTTCTTC. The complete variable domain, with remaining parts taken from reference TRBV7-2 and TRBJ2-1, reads GAGVSQSPSNKVTEKGKDVELRCDPISGHTALYWYRQSLGQGLEFLIYFQGNSAPDKSGLPSDRFSAERTGGSVSTLTIQRTQQEDSAVYLCASSLEAYNEQFFGPGTRLTVL.

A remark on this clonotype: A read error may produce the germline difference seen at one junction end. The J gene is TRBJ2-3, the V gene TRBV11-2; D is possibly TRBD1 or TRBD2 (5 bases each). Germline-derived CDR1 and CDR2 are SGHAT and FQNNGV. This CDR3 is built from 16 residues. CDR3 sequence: CASSASGLGTTDTQYF. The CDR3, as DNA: TGTGCCAGCAGCGCGTCGGGGCTGGGCACCACAGATACGCAGTATTTC.

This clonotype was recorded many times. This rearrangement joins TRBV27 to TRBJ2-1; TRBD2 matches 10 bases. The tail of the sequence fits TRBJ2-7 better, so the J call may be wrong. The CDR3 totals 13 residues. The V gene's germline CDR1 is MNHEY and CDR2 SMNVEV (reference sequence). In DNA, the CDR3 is TGTGCCAGCAGTCCCACTAGCGGGATAGAGCAGTACTTC. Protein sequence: CASSPTSGIEQYF.

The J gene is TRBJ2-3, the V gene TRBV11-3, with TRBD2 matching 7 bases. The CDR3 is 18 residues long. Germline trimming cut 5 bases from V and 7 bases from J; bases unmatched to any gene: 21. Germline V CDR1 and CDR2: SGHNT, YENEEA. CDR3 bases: TGTGCCAGCAGCCCCACCGGCACTGGGGGGGGAGCCAAAAATACGCAGTATTTT. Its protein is CASSPTGTGGGAKNTQYF.

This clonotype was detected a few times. CDR3 region: CASSLDRTGPKLFF. CDR3 DNA: TGTGCCAGCAGCTTAGATCGGACAGGGCCAAAACTGTTTTTT. V usage is TRBV11-3 and J usage is TRBJ1-4, with TRBD1 identical over 8 bases. V shed 0 bases, J shed 10 bases, and the junction held 4 bases outside the gene matches. The CDR3 is 14 amino acids. Looked up from germline, CDR1 is SGHNT and CDR2 is YENEEA.

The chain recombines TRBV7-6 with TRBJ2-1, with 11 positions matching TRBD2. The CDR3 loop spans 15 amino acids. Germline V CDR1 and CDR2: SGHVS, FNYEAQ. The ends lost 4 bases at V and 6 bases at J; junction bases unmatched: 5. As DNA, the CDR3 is TGTGCCAGCAGCTCCCGACTAGCGGGGCCCAATGAGCAGTTCTTC. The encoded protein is CASSSRLAGPNEQFF.

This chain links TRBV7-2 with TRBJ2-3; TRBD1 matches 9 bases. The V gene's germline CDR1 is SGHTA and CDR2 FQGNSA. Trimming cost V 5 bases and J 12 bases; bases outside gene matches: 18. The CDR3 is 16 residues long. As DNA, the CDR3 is TGTGCCAGCAGCGGGCGACAGGGGGGGGGCCCAGAGACCCAGTATTTT. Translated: CASSGRQGGGPETQYF.

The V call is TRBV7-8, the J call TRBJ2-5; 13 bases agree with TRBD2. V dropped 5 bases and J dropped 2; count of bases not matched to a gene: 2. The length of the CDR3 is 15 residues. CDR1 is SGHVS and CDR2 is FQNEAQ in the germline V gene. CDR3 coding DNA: TGTGCCAGCAGCCTGACTAGCGGGGGGCAAGAGACCCAGTACTTC. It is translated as CASSLTSGGQETQYF. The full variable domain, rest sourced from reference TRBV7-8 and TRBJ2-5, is GAGVSQSPRYKVAKRGQDVALRCDPISGHVSLFWYQQALGQGPEFLTYFQNEAQLDKSGLPSDRFFAERPEGSVSTLKIQRTQQEDSAVYLCASSLTSGGQETQYFGPGTRLLVL.

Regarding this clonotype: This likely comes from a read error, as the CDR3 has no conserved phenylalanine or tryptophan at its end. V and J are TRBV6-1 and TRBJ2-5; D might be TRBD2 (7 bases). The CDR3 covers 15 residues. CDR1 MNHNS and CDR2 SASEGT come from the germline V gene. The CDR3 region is CASSRSGTGAESQYL. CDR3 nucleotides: TGTGCCAGCAGTAGGAGCGGGACGGGGGCAGAGTCCCAGTACTTG.

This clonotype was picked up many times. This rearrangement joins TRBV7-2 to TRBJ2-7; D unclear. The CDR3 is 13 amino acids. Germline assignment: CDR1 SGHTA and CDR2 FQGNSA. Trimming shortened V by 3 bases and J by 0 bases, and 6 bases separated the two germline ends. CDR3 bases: TGTGCCAGCAGCTTTAAGAACTCCTACGAGCAGTACTTC. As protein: CASSFKNSYEQYF.